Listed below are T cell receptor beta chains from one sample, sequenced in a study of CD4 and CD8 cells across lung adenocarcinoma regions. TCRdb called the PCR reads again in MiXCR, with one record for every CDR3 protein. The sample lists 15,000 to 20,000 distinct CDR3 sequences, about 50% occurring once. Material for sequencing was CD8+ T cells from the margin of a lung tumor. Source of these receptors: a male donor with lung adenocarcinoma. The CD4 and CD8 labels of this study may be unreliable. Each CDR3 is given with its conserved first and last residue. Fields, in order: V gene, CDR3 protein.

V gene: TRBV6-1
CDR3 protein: CASSPGETQYF

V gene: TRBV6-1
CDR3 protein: CASSEFLRGGEAQSF

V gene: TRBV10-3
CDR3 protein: CATGLRGGLNEQFF

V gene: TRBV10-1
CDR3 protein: CASGDGGRDQDTQYF

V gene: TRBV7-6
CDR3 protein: CASSLGAASSYNEQFF

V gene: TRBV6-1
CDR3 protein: CASSEGTSDYNEQFF

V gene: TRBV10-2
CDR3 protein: CASSRGQDFVDTQYF

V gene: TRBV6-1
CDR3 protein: CASSVAGTGAGDTQYF

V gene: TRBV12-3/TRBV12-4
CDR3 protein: CASSATGDRELFF

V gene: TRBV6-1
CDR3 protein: CASSDRGQGNEQFF

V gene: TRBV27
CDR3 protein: CASSLFPAVSYEQYF

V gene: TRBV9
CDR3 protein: CASSPSGSTDTQYF

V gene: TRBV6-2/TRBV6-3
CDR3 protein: CASSYSRQETQYF

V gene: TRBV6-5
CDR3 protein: CASSYGTGGETQYF

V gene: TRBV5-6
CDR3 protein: CASSFSSEPDIQYF

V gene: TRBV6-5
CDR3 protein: CASSYSRGANYGYTF

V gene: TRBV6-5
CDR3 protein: CASSSKGGASNQPQHF

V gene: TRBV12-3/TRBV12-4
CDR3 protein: CASSVTSGGVSTDTQYF

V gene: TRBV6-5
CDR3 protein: CASSIRISEAFF

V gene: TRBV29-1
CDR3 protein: CSAGLGPNNEQFF

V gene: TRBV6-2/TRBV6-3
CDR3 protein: CASSYSKGGRFTNEQFF

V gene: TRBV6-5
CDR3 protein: CASSYVRGAYNEQFF

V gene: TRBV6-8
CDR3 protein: CGSTGLGGTDTQYF

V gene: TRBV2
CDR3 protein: CASRRVGDTDTQYF

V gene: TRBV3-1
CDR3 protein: CASRLGWQVMGANVLTF

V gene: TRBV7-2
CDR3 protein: CASSLALGQGKEQFF

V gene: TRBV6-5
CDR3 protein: CASSYSDGYEQYF

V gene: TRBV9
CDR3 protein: CASSVGGTSGGRGTGELFF

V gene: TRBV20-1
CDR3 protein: CSARDSRTALNSPLHF

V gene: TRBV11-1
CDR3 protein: CASREGTNPYNEQFF

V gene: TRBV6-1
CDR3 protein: CASEGRVGDPETQYF

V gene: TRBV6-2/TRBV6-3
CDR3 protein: CASSRNSGANVLTF

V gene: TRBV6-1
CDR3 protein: CASRQGRNIDTQYF

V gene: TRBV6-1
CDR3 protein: CASSEAGTWVRDTQYF

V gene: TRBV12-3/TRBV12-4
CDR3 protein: CASSSGDSGQNTQYF

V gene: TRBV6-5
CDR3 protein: CASEGDRVIYEQYF

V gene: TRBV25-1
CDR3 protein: CASDSGQGNTGTLFF

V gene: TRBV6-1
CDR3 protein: CASSEAPGGGTQYF

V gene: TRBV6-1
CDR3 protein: CASGRSGEQYF

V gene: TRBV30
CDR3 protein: CAWPRQREHEQFF

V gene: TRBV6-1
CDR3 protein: CASTPREGQADTQYF

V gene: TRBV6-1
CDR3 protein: CGSSAGSGGGNTQYF

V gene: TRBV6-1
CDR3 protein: CASSPGIGYNEQFF

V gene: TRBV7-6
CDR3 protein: CASSFENNEQFF

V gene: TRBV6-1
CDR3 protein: CASSEDAMEAALRDTQYF

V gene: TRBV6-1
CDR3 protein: CASRRTGGNEQFF

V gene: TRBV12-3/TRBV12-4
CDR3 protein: CASSLAGIETQYF

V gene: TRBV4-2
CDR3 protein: CASRTGSFAGGYTGELFF

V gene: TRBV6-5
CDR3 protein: CANSLRTGGKGTDTQYF

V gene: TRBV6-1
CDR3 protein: CASWGPSPAGGGNEQYF